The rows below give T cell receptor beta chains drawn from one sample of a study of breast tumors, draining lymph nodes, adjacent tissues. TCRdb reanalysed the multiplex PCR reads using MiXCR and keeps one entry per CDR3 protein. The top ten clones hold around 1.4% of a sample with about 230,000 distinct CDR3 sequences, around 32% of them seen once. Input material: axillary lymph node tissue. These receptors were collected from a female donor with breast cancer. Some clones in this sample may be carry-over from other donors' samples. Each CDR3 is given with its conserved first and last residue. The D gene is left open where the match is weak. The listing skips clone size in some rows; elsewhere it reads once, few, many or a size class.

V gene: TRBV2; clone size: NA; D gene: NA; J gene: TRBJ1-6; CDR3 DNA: TGTGCCAGCAGAGACCGAGTACAGGGTTTACATTCACCCCTCCACTTT; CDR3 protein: CASRDRVQGLHSPLHF
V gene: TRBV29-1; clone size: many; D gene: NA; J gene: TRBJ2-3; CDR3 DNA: TGCAGCGTTGATAGGGGTGGAACGCAGTATTTT; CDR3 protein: CSVDRGGTQYF
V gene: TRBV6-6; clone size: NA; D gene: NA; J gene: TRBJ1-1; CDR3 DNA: TGTGCCAGCAGTTACGGGGGATCACGGAACACTGAAGCTTTCTTT; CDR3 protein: CASSYGGSRNTEAFF
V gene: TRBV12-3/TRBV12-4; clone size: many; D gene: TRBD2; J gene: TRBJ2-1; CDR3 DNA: TGTGCCAGCAGTTCCGGGACTAGCGGGAGTTTCGCCTACAATGAGCAGTTCTTC; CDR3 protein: CASSSGTSGSFAYNEQFF
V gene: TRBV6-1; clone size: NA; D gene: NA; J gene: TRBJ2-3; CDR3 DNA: TGTGCCAGCAGTTGGCAAGCGCGACAATGGGATACGCAGTATTTT; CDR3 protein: CASSWQARQWDTQYF
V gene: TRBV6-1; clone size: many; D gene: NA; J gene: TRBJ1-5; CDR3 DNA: TGTGCCAGCAAAGAGACCACAGGGTGGAATCAGCCCCAGCATTTT; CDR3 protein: CASKETTGWNQPQHF
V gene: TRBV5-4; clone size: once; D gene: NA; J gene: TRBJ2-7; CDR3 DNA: TGTGCCAGCAGCCCACGGGACACAGCCTACGAGCAGTACTTC; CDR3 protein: CASSPRDTAYEQYF
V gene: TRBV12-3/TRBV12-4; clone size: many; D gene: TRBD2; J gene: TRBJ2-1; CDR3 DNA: TGTGCCAGCAGAGGATGGACTAGCGGAGAGAATGAGCAGTTCTTC; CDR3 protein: CASRGWTSGENEQFF
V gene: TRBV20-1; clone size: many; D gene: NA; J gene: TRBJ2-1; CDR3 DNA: TGCAGTGCCTATGAGCGGGTAGGAGCCTACAATGAGCAGTTCTTC; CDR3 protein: CSAYERVGAYNEQFF
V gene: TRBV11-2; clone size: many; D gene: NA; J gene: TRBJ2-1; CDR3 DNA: TGTGCCAGCAGCTCGGGAGTAATCGAGCAGTTCTTC; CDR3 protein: CASSSGVIEQFF
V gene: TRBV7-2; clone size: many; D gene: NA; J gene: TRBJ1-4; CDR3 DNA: TGTGCCAGCAGCATAGCCACAGGTCTAACTAATGAAAAACTGTTTTTT; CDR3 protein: CASSIATGLTNEKLFF
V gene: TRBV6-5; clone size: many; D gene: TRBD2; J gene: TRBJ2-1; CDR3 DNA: TGTGCCAGCAGACCTAGCGGGAGTACCTACAATGAGCAGTTCTTC; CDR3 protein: CASRPSGSTYNEQFF
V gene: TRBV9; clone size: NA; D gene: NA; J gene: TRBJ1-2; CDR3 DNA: TGTGCCAGCAGCGTAGACGGACTCAACTATGGCTACACCTTC; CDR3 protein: CASSVDGLNYGYTF
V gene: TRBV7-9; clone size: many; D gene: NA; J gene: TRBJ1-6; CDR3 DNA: TGTGCCAGCAGCTTACGGGACGAGAATTCACCCCTCCACTTT; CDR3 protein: CASSLRDENSPLHF
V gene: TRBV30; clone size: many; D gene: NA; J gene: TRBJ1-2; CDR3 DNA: TGTGCCTGGACTAAAGACCCGGGCAGCGGCTACACCTTC; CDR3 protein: CAWTKDPGSGYTF
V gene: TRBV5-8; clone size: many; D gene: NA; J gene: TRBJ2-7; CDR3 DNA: TGTGCCAGCAGTCGACACCTCTCATACTTC; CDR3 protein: CASSRHLSYF
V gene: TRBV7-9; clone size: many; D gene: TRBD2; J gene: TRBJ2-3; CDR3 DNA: TGTGCCAGCAGCACCGGGACTAGCGGAAAAGGGGATACGCAGTATTTT; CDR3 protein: CASSTGTSGKGDTQYF
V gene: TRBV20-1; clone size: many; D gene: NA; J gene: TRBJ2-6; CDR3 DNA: TGCAGTGCTAGAGTATTAGAGAGGAACTCTGGGGCCAACGTCCTGACTTTC; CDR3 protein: CSARVLERNSGANVLTF
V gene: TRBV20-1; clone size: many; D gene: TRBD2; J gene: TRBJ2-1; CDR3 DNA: TGCAGTGCTAGACCCCGGGGGGGGACGGAGCTCAACAATGAGCAGTTCTTC; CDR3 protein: CSARPRGGTELNNEQFF
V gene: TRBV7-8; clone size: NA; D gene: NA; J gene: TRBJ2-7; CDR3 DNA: TGTGCCAGCAGCTTAGCCCGGACGGATGAGCAGTACTTC; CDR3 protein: CASSLARTDEQYF
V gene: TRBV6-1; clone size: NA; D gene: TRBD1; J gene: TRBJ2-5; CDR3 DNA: TGTGCCAGCAGCCCCGGACAGGGGGTACTCGAGACCCAGTACTTC; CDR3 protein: CASSPGQGVLETQYF
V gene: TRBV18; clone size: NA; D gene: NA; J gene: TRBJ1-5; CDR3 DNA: TGTGCCAGCTCGCCTCAGGAGAGCAATCTGCCCCAGCATTTT; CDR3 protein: CASSPQESNLPQHF
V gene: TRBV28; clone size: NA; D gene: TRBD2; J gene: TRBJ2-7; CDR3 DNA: TGTGCCAGCAGTCATCACCCGTGGACTAGCGGGAGTAAGGCCTACGAGCAGTACTTC; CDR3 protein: CASSHHPWTSGSKAYEQYF
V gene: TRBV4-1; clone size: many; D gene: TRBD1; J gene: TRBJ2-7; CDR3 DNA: TGCGCCAGCAGCCGAGCCGGACAGGGGGCTTCCTACGAGCAGTACTTC; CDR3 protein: CASSRAGQGASYEQYF
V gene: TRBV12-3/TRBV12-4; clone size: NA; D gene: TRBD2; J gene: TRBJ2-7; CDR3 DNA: TGTGCCAGCACCGGGACTAGCGTAAACGAGCAGTACTTC; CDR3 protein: CASTGTSVNEQYF
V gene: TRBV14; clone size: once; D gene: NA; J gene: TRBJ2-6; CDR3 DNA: TGTGCCAGCAGCCAAGAGGGGATGAACACTGAAGCTTTC; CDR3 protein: CASSQEGMNTEAF
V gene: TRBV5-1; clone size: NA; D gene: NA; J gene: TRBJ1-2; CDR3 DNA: TGCGCCAGCAGCTTGCGGATGGGCACTAACTATGGCTACACCTTC; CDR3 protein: CASSLRMGTNYGYTF
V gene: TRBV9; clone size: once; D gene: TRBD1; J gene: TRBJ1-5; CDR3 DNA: TGTGCCAGCAGCGGGACAGGGATCGGCAATCAGCCCCAGCATTTT; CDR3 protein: CASSGTGIGNQPQHF